This TCR beta chain was documented in a study of T-cell memory formation after mild COVID-19. TCRdb re-called the 5' RACE reads through MiXCR, storing one row per CDR3 protein. Found here are approximately 290,000 distinct CDR3 sequences, about a sixth of them singletons; the top ten hold 22%. This clonotype turned up a few times. The clonotype originates from a man aged 18 to 30 who had mild COVID-19 (a few samples of this study predate the infection). Cell type and time point are not known. The sequenced sample was PBMCs or a T cell subset sorted from them (not recorded which).

The DNA for the CDR3 is TGTGCCAGCAGTTTAGGACAGGGGGCTGGTTCACCCCTCCACTTT. Protein product: CASSLGQGAGSPLHF. The rearrangement joins TRBV27 to TRBJ1-6; TRBD1 agrees at 11 bases. J lost 9 bases, V lost 2 bases, and 3 bases had no gene match. Germline assignment: CDR1 MNHEY and CDR2 SMNVEV (reference sequence). The CDR3 length is 15 residues.